This is a list of T cell receptor beta chains from one sample in a study of Graves' ophthalmopathy and Graves' hyperthyroidism. Each CDR3 protein is one row after TCRdb ran MiXCR on the multiplex PCR reads. The table lists some 520,000 distinct CDR3 sequences, approximately 14% of them singletons. Sequenced sample: blood. The receptor set was obtained from a woman younger than 45 with Graves' ophthalmopathy. The CDR3 runs from the conserved cysteine through the conserved F or W. D genes are given only for firm matches. Where a row states a size, it is once, few, many or the class of an expanded clone; other rows omit it.

TRBV12-3/TRBV12-4	NA	many	CASSLPATNTEAFF
TRBV9	TRBD1	NA	CASSPRTGANTGELFF
TRBV4-1	NA	many	CASSPSRGKTVNEQYF
TRBV5-1	NA	many	CASSRAGSGDEQYF
TRBV6-1	NA	many	CASSEAAGDQETQYF
TRBV6-5	NA	NA	CASSYSRGHEQYF
TRBV6-1	NA	many	CASSVIPLAKNIQYF
TRBV5-8	NA	many	CASSLRHPADGYTF
TRBV11-2	NA	many	CASSLDRQVNSGANVLTF
TRBV5-1	TRBD1	NA	CTSSFVGQGLGEQYF
TRBV7-2	NA	few	CASSRRGVWHIQYF
TRBV20-1	NA	many	CSASRLGARGNQPQHF
TRBV28	NA	many	CASSSGGLREQYF
TRBV18	NA	few	CASSPQGSTLYEQYF
TRBV6-1	NA	NA	CASSETSFFRQHF
TRBV28	NA	many	CASSPGHRYEQYF
TRBV12-3/TRBV12-4	TRBD2	few	CAISLASGRETQYF
TRBV6-4	TRBD1	many	CASSGSGTGSGCGYTF
TRBV3-1	NA	few	CASSQDLASTEAFF
TRBV6-5	NA	many	CASSLGTRSSYNSPLHF
TRBV6-5	NA	NA	CASSTDRSNYGYTF
TRBV5-6	NA	NA	CASSRRQSNQPEHF
TRBV6-5	TRBD1	many	CASSYSLGQGFYEQYF
TRBV9	TRBD2	few	CASSVGGGPATGELFF
TRBV6-1	NA	many	CASRAGLPDYEQYF
TRBV6-1	NA	NA	CAILPDSEAFF